These T cell receptor beta chains were read from a single sample in a study of T cell changes during pregnancy in multiple sclerosis. Repertoires were generated with immunoSEQ multiplex PCR, while TCRdb's copy carries only in-frame clones and drops some. The table has some 100,000 clones, almost 95% seen once; the top ten hold more than 0.8%. The sequencing used peripheral blood, collected before pregnancy. These TCRs come from a female donor with multiple sclerosis, enrolled in a pregnancy study. Each CDR3 is given with its conserved first and last residue. The D gene is left open where the match is weak. Size tells how often a clone was seen (once, few, many) or the class of an expanded clone, and some rows leave it out.

>TRBJ2-7|TRBD2|TRBV5-1|.
TGCGCCAGCAGCTCCGAACTAGTAGCGGGAGGCTCCTACGAGCAGTACTTC
CASSSELVAGGSYEQYF
>TRBJ1-2|.|TRBV6-6|.
TGTGCCAGCAGTTACCTACAGGGAAACTATGGCTACACCTTC
CASSYLQGNYGYTF
>TRBJ2-3|TRBD2|TRBV19|once
TGTGCCAGTAGTAGCGTCGCGGGAGGTACAGATACGCAGTATTTT
CASSSVAGGTDTQYF
>TRBJ2-4|TRBD1|TRBV19|.
TGTGCCAGTAGCCCGGGACAGTTAGCCAAAAACATTCAGTACTTC
CASSPGQLAKNIQYF
>TRBJ1-4|.|TRBV4-3|.
TGCGCCAGCAGCCTCCTAGGGCCCCTGGACAGTAATGAAAAACTGTTTTTT
CASSLLGPLDSNEKLFF
>TRBJ2-3|TRBD1|TRBV27|.
TGTGCCACTTCTAGGAGGACAGGGGCGGGCACAGATACGCAGTATTTT
CATSRRTGAGTDTQYF
>TRBJ1-5|.|TRBV19|.
TGTGCCAGTAGTATGGGCAGGCAGCCCCAGCATTTT
CASSMGRQPQHF
>TRBJ1-1|TRBD1|TRBV13|.
TGTGCCAGCAGCCCTTGGGGACAGGGGAAAAGCACTGAAGCTTTCTTT
CASSPWGQGKSTEAFF
>TRBJ1-2|.|TRBV12-2|.
TGTGCAAGTCGTTTACCGGGACAGGCTCCTAACCCCTATGGCTACACCTTC
CASRLPGQAPNPYGYTF
>TRBJ2-7|.|TRBV27|.
TGTGCCAGCAGTGCAAGAACAGGGATAGTCTTATACGAGCAGTACTTC
CASSARTGIVLYEQYF
>TRBJ1-2|TRBD1|TRBV7-9|.
TGTGCCAGCAGCTCCCGGGACAGGGAAATTTACACCTTC
CASSSRDREIYTF
>TRBJ1-2|.|TRBV9|.
TGTGCCAGCAGCGTAGATACAGAGAGACAGCACTTC
CASSVDTERQHF
>TRBJ2-7|TRBD2|TRBV29-1|.
TGCAGCGTTATAGCGGGACCGGTTTCGGGGCAGTACTTC
CSVIAGPVSGQYF
>TRBJ2-7|TRBD1|TRBV28|.
TGTGCCAGCAGTACGGGGGACAGGGGCGAGCAGTACTTC
CASSTGDRGEQYF
>TRBJ1-2|TRBD1|TRBV30|.
TGTGCCTGGGGGACAGGGGCGGTTGGCTACACCTTC
CAWGTGAVGYTF
>TRBJ1-4|TRBD1|TRBV19|.
TGTGCCAGTAGTTCCTCCGGGACAGGGAGTGAAAAACTGTTTTTT
CASSSSGTGSEKLFF
>TRBJ2-3|TRBD1|TRBV9|.
TGTGCCAGCAGCCCAGGGACAGGGGGGGCCGCAGATACGCAGTATTTT
CASSPGTGGAADTQYF
>TRBJ2-7|TRBD2|TRBV5-1|.
TGCGCCAGCAGCTTTAGGGAGGGTTTGGGGGAGCAGTACTTC
CASSFREGLGEQYF
>TRBJ2-1|.|TRBV9|.
TGTGCCAGCAGCGTAGCTCCCCGGCTAGATGAGCAGTTCTTC
CASSVAPRLDEQFF
>TRBJ1-1|.|TRBV2|.
TGTGCCAGCAGTGACCGGGGTCGGGGTACTGAAGCTTTCTTT
CASSDRGRGTEAFF
>TRBJ1-1|.|TRBV19|.
TGTGCCAGTAGTATGTCGAGTCACACTGAAGCTTTCTTT
CASSMSSHTEAFF
>TRBJ1-4|.|TRBV19|.
TGTGCCAGTAGTATAATTCAAAGCCGTGAAAAACTGTTTTTT
CASSIIQSREKLFF
>TRBJ2-1|TRBD2|TRBV4-2|.
TGTGCCAGCAGCCGACCAGCGGGAGGAACCTACAATGAGCAGTTCTTC
CASSRPAGGTYNEQFF
>TRBJ2-2|.|TRBV7-2|.
TGTGCCAGCAGCTTATGGGACTCAAACACCGGGGAGCTGTTTTTT
CASSLWDSNTGELFF
>TRBJ1-1|TRBD1|TRBV7-9|.
TGTGCCAGCAGCTGGCCGGGACAGAAGAACACTGAAGCTTTCTTT
CASSWPGQKNTEAFF
>TRBJ2-3|TRBD1|TRBV4-1|.
TGCGCCAGCAGCCAGGACAGGGTCGCTACAGATACGCAGTATTTT
CASSQDRVATDTQYF
>TRBJ1-1|.|TRBV7-8|.
TGTGCCAGCAGCGCTATCAGGGGCTGGAACACTGAAGCTTTCTTT
CASSAIRGWNTEAFF
>TRBJ1-2|.|TRBV27|.
TGTGCCAGCAGTCAGATACAGGGATCCGGCTATGGCTACACCTTC
CASSQIQGSGYGYTF
>TRBJ2-5|TRBD1|TRBV27|.
TGTGCCAGCAGTTCGACAGGGGGCAGGAAGACCCAGTACTTC
CASSSTGGRKTQYF
>TRBJ2-7|.|TRBV4-3|.
TGCGCCAGCAGCCAAGAGGCAGGGGTGTACGAGCAGTACTTC
CASSQEAGVYEQYF
>TRBJ2-7|TRBD2|TRBV27|.
TGTGCCAGCAGTGACCCGGGACTAGCGGGGTCCTACGAGCAGTACTTC
CASSDPGLAGSYEQYF
>TRBJ1-1|.|TRBV19|few
TGTGCCAGTAGGGAAGGGGCCACTGAAGCTTTCTTT
CASREGATEAFF
>TRBJ2-5|TRBD1|TRBV7-9|.
TGTGCCAGCAGCTTAGACAGGGGAAGGGTTATGGAGACCCAGTACTTC
CASSLDRGRVMETQYF
>TRBJ2-7|.|TRBV16|once
TGTGCCAGCAGCCAATACCTCTCCGGGGAGCAGTACTTC
CASSQYLSGEQYF
>TRBJ2-2|TRBD2|TRBV29-1|.
TGCAGCGTCCTAGGACTAGCGGGAGTTGTCACCGGGGAGCTGTTTTTT
CSVLGLAGVVTGELFF
>TRBJ2-1|.|TRBV7-8|.
TGTGCCAGCAGCCCCTACGGGACAAAGTACAATGAGCAGTTCTTC
CASSPYGTKYNEQFF
>TRBJ2-5|.|TRBV13|.
TGTGCCAGCAGCTCGGACAGCCAAGAGACCCAGTACTTC
CASSSDSQETQYF
>TRBJ2-7|TRBD1|TRBV2|.
TGTGCCAGCAGGTCAACAGGGGCCACGGAGCAGTACTTC
CASRSTGATEQYF
>TRBJ2-7|TRBD2|TRBV14|.
TGTGCCAGCAGCCAAAACCCAGCGGGAGGAGCCTACGAGCAGTACTTC
CASSQNPAGGAYEQYF
>TRBJ2-6|.|TRBV6-1|.
TGTGCCAGCAGTACAGGTAGCTCTGGGGCCAACGTCCTGACTTTC
CASSTGSSGANVLTF
>TRBJ2-1|.|TRBV20-1|.
TGCAGTGCGCCCCGTGGAGGGGAGTTCTTC
CSAPRGGEFF
>TRBJ2-1|TRBD1|TRBV6-5|.
TGTGCCAGCAGTTACCGGGACAGGTACAATGAGCAGTTCTTC
CASSYRDRYNEQFF
>TRBJ2-7|.|TRBV19|.
TGTGCCAGTAGTATCCGGGAGCGGGCCTCCTACGAGCAGTACTTC
CASSIRERASYEQYF
>TRBJ1-1|.|TRBV7-3|.
TGTGCCAGCTCAGCTCGGTCAGGCATGAACACTGAAGCTTTCTTT
CASSARSGMNTEAFF
>TRBJ1-1|.|TRBV4-1|.
TGCGCCAGCAGCCAAGTCCAGTACACTGAAGCTTTCTTT
CASSQVQYTEAFF
>TRBJ2-7|.|TRBV28|.
TGTGCCAGCAGTTTACGGAGGGCCTACGAGCAGTACTTC
CASSLRRAYEQYF
>TRBJ2-7|.|TRBV5-4|.
TGTGCCAGCAGCTCAAACGAACAGTTCAGGAACGAGCAGTACTTC
CASSSNEQFRNEQYF
>TRBJ2-2|TRBD2|TRBV27|.
TGTGCCAGCAGCCTCTACGACCTAGCGGGAGAGGACACCGGGGAGCTGTTTTTT
CASSLYDLAGEDTGELFF
>TRBJ2-7|TRBD1|TRBV2|.
TGTGCCAGCAGGGCTAGGGACAGCTCCTACGAGCAGTACTTC
CASRARDSSYEQYF
>TRBJ2-7|.|TRBV7-8|.
TGTGCCAGCAGCCCTAGCGATATCTACGAGCAGTACTTC
CASSPSDIYEQYF
>TRBJ2-1|.|TRBV6-1|.
TGTGCCAGCAGTGACCAGGGCATTGAGCAGTTCTTC
CASSDQGIEQFF
>TRBJ1-5|TRBD1|TRBV7-2|.
TGTGCCAGCAGCCAAGGCGGGACAGGAGACTATCAGCCCCAGCATTTT
CASSQGGTGDYQPQHF
>TRBJ1-1|.|TRBV5-1|.
TGCGCCAGCAGCTTAGGACAGCCGAACACTGAAGCTTTCTTT
CASSLGQPNTEAFF
>TRBJ2-7|TRBD1|TRBV5-1|.
TGCGCCAGCAGCGAATCGGACAGGGGATGGGAGCAGTACTTC
CASSESDRGWEQYF